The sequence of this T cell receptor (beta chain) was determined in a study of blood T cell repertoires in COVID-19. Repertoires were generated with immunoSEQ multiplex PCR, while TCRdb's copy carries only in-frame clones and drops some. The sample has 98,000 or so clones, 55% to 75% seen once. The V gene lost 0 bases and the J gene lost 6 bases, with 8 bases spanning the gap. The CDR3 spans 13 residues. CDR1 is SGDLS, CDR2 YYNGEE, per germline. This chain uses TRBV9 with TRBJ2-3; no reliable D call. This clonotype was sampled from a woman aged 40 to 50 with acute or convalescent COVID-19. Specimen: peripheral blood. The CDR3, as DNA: TGTGCCAGCAGCGTAGTGGTAGCCGATACGCAGTATTTT. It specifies CASSVVVADTQYF. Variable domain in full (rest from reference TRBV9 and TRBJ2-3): DSGVTQTPKHLITATGQRVTLRCSPRSGDLSVYWYQQSLDQGLQFLIQYYNGEERAKGNILERFSAQQFPDLHSELNLSSLELGDSALYFCASSVVVADTQYFGPGTRLTVL.